The 8 T cell receptor beta chains listed next were all sequenced from one sample in a study of blood T cell repertoires in COVID-19. The protocol was immunoSEQ multiplex PCR, while the TCRdb copy is restricted to in-frame clones and leaves out a portion. The sample has a few hundred thousand clones, approximately 90% seen once. The sequencing sample was made of PBMCs or T cells enriched from blood (not recorded which). These receptors were collected from a man in his forties or fifties who had recovered from COVID-19.

The gene calls are TRBV29-1 and TRBJ2-7, with 8 nucleotides matching TRBD1. Per the germline V gene, CDR1 is SQVTM and CDR2 is ANQGSEA. The CDR3 has 14 amino acids. The V and J ends lost 4 bases and 4 bases, in that order; junction bases with no gene match: 9. The CDR3 spells CSVVGQGAGYEQYF. The CDR3 bases are TGCAGCGTTGTAGGGCAGGGGGCAGGTTACGAGCAGTACTTC.

This clone was seen only a few times. The chain links TRBV25-1 to TRBJ1-2; D may be TRBD1 (6 bases). With 5 bases removed from V and 8 bases from J, the gap between germline ends came to 21 bases. Germline values: CDR1 MGHDK, CDR2 SYGVNS. CDR3 length: 15 amino acids. The CDR3 DNA is TGTGCCAGCAGTCTGACCGTGACAGGACCTAGCGGCTACACCTTC. Encoded protein: CASSLTVTGPSGYTF.

This rearrangement joins TRBV7-3 to TRBJ2-5; 8 nucleotides line up with TRBD1. Germline assignment: CDR1 SGHTA and CDR2 FQGTGA. The CDR3 extends over 16 amino acids. The ends lost 0 bases at V and 5 bases at J; junction bases unmatched: 8. In nucleotides, the CDR3 is TGTGCCAGCAGCTTAACACGAACAGGGGGTCTGGAGACCCAGTACTTC. Its protein is CASSLTRTGGLETQYF.

The chain recombines TRBV7-3 with TRBJ2-3; 8 nucleotides match TRBD1. Per the germline V gene, CDR1 is SGHTA and CDR2 is FQGTGA. The CDR3 spans 15 residues. J lost 4 bases, V lost 3 bases, and 6 bases had no gene match. CDR3 loop: CASSLQGARADTQYF. In DNA form, the CDR3 reads TGTGCCAGCAGCTTGCAGGGGGCGCGGGCAGATACGCAGTATTTT.

CDR3 sequence (DNA): TGTGCCAGCAGCGTTCATTGGACTTCCACAGATACGCAGTATTTT. It is translated as CASSVHWTSTDTQYF. The gene calls are TRBV9 and TRBJ2-3; tentatively, D is TRBD2 (5 bases). This CDR3 region has 15 residues. Per germline, CDR1 SGDLS and CDR2 YYNGEE. V lost 2 bases, J lost 2 bases, and 12 bases lay in between.

The chain uses TRBV4-1 and TRBJ1-5; D is ambiguous. This CDR3 comprises 15 residues. Trimming left V 1 base short and J 2 bases short, with 9 bases between. Germline CDR1 is MGHRA and CDR2 is YSYEKL. The chain's CDR3 is CASSQVSGGNQPQHF. The CDR3 DNA follows: TGCGCCAGCAGCCAAGTTAGCGGGGGCAATCAGCCCCAGCATTTT.

The J gene is TRBJ1-2, the V gene TRBV6-5; a possible D gene is TRBD1 (5 bases). Trimming shortened V by 2 bases and J by 7 bases, and 11 bases separated the two germline ends. The CDR3 covers 13 residues. CDR1 and CDR2 (germline): MNHEY, SVGAGI. The CDR3 loop is CASSYPDSFGYTF. The CDR3 coding sequence is TGTGCCAGCAGTTACCCCGACAGTTTTGGCTACACCTTC.

V and J are TRBV28 and TRBJ2-1; 13 bases match TRBD2. CDR1 MDHEN and CDR2 SYDVKM come from the germline V gene. This CDR3 comprises 21 residues. V gave up 5 bases and J gave up 0 bases; unmatched junction bases: 16. CDR3 amino acids: CASSVGPGGTSGKGSYNEQFF. CDR3 DNA: TGTGCCAGCAGTGTAGGCCCAGGAGGGACTAGCGGGAAGGGCTCCTACAATGAGCAGTTCTTC.